Each of the 2 T cell receptor beta chains below was sequenced from the same sample in a study of identifying expanded T cells in peripheral blood. Here immunoSEQ multiplex PCR was the method, and the copy in TCRdb shows in-frame clones only, minus some. Of about 52,000 clones in the sample, less than 85% were seen once. Specimen: blood. These receptor sequences come from a person aged 18-70 years in good health.

The chain joins TRBV30 to TRBJ1-3; 8 bases align to TRBD1. Germline loops: CDR1 GTSNPN, CDR2 SVGIG (reference sequence). V gave up 1 base and J gave up 1 base; unmatched junction bases: 6. This CDR3 spans 16 amino acids. For the CDR3, the DNA is TGTGCCTGGAGTGCAGGGGGCGCAAATTCTGGAAACACCATATATTTT. Translation gives CAWSAGGANSGNTIYF.

In its sample, this clone is medium-sized. V is TRBV13 and J is TRBJ2-3; D unresolved. Trimming removed 1 base at V and 1 base at J, with 9 bases between. Looked up from germline, CDR1 is PRHDT and CDR2 is FYEKMQ (reference sequence). This CDR3 comprises 15 residues. As DNA, the CDR3 is TGTGCCAGCAGCTTAGTGGATCTAGGCACAGATACGCAGTATTTT. Its translation: CASSLVDLGTDTQYF. The full variable domain, rest sourced from reference TRBV13 and TRBJ2-3, is AAGVIQSPRHLIKEKRETATLKCYPIPRHDTVYWYQQGPGQDPQFLISFYEKMQSDKGSIPDRFSAQQFSDYHSELNMSSLELGDSALYFCASSLVDLGTDTQYFGPGTRLTVL.